This T cell receptor beta chain emerged from a study of post-analysis software for immune sequencing data. Study results and caveats: Samples from a shared batch, those prepared together, strongly co-clustered by F measure. Patients carried 5 or 6 TRBV segments more frequently than controls did, and TRBV5-6, TRBV5-1 and TRBV20-1 were among them. Compared with controls, patients showed significantly lower normalized Chao1 diversity.

This clonotype was observed a few times. Its cognate antigen is unknown. CDR3 length: 12 amino acids. Deletions cut 5 bases from V and 0 bases from J, with 5 bases between. CDR1 is DFQATT, CDR2 SNEGSKA, per germline (reference sequence). The TCR beta cDNA libraries carried unique molecular identifiers. Yield was 500,000 or so cDNA molecules from approximately 0.91 to 9.4 million T cells. Via MiXCR, TCRdb re-called the PCR reads, giving one row per CDR3 protein. The sample lists roughly 800,000 distinct CDR3 sequences, approximately 30% seen once, with roughly 0.57% in the top ten. The clonotype originates from a girl aged 10-17 years with multiple sclerosis. The J gene is TRBJ1-5, the V gene TRBV20-1; no reliable D call. The sample comprised blood. The CDR3 DNA reads as TGCAGTGCTTACTATAGCAATCAGCCCCAGCATTTT. Translation gives CSAYYSNQPQHF.